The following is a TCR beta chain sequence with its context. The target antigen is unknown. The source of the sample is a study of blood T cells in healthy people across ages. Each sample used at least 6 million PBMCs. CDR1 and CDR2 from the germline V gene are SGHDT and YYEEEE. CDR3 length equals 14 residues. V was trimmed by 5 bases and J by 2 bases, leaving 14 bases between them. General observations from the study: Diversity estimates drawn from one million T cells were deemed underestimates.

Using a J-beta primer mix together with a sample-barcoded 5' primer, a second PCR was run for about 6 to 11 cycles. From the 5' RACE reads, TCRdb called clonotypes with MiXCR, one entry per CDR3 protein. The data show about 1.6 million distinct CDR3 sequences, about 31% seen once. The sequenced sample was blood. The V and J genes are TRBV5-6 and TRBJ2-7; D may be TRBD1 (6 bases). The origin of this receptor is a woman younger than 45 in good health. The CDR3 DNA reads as TGTGCCAGCAGTCCTGGACAGAGAGCCTACGAGCAGTACTTC. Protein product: CASSPGQRAYEQYF. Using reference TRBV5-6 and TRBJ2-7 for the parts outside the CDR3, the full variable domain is DAGVTQSPTHLIKTRGQQVTLRCSPKSGHDTVSWYQQALGQGPQFIFQYYEEEERQRGNFPDRFSGHQFPNYSSELNVNALLLGDSALYLCASSPGQRAYEQYFGPGTRLTVT.